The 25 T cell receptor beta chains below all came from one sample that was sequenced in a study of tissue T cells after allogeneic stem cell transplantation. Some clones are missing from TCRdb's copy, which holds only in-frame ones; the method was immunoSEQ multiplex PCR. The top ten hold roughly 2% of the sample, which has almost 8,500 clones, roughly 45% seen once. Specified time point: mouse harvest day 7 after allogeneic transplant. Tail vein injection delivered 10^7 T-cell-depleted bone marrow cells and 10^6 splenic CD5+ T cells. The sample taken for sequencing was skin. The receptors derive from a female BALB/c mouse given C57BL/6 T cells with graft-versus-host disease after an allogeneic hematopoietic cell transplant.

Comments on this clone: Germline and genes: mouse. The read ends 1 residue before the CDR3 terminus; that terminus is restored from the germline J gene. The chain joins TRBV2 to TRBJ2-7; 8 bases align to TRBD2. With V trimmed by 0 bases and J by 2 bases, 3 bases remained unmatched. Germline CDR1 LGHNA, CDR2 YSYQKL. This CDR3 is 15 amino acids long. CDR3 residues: CASSQEGGAPYEQYF. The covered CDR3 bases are TGTGCCAGCAGCCAAGAGGGGGGGGCGCCCTATGAACAGTAC.

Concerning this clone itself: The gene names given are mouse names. The covered CDR3 bases are TGTGCCAGCTCCTTCGGGACATCCCAAGACACCCAGTAC. Translation: CASSFGTSQDTQY. The complete CDR3 sequence is CASSFGTSQDTQYF. This chain joins TRBV12-1 and TRBJ2-5, with D tentatively TRBD1 (6 bases). The sequence runs out 1 residue before the end of the CDR3; the remainder is reconstructed from the germline J gene. CDR1 is SGHSN and CDR2 is HYEKVE in the germline V gene. The CDR3 covers 14 residues. V was pared by 4 bases and J by 2 bases, with 12 bases between.

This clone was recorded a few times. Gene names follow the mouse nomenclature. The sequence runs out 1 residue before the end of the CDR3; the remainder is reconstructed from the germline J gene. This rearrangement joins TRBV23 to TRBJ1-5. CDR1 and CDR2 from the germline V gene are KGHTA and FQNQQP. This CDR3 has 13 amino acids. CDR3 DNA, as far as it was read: TGCTCCAGCAGTCAAAATCCGAACCAGGCTCCGCTT. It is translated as CSSSQNPNQAPL. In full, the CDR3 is CSSSQNPNQAPLF.

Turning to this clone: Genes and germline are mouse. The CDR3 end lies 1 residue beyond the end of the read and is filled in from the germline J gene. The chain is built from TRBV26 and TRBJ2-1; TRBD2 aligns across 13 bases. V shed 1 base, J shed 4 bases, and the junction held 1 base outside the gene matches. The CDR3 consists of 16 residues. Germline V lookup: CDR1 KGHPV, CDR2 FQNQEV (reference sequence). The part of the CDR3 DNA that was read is TGTGCCAGCAGTCTGTTGGGACTGGGGGGGTATGCTGAGCAGTTC. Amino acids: CASSLLGLGGYAEQF. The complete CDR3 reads CASSLLGLGGYAEQFF.

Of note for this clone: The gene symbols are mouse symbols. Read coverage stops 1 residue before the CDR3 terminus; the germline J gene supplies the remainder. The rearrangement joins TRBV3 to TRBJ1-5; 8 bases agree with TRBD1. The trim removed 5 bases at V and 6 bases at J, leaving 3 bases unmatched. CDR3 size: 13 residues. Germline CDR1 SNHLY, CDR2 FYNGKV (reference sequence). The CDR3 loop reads CASSPGQGQAPLF. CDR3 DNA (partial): TGTGCCAGCAGCCCTGGACAGGGCCAGGCTCCGCTT.

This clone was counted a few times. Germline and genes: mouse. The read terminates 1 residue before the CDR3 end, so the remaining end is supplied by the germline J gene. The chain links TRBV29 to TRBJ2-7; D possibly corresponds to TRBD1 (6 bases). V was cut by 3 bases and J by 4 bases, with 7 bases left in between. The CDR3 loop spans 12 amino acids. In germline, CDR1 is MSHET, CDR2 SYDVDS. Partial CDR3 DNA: TGTGCTAGCAGTTTGGGACAATATGAACAGTAC. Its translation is CASSLGQYEQY. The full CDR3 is CASSLGQYEQYF.

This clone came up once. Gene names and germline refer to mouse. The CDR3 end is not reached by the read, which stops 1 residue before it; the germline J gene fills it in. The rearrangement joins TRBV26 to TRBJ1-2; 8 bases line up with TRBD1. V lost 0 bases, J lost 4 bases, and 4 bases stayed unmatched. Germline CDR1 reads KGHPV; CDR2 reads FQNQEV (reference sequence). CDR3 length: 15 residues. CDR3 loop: CASSLSGQGGSDYTF. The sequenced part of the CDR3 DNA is TGTGCCAGCAGTCTGTCAGGACAGGGCGGCTCCGACTACACC.

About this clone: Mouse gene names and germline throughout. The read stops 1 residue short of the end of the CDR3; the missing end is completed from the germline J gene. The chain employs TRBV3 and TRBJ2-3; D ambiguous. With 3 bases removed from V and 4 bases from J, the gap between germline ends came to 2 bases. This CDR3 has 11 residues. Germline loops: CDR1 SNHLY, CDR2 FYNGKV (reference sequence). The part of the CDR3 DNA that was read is TGTGCCAGCAGCTTCTCAGAAACGCTGTAT. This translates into CASSFSETLY. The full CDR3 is CASSFSETLYF.

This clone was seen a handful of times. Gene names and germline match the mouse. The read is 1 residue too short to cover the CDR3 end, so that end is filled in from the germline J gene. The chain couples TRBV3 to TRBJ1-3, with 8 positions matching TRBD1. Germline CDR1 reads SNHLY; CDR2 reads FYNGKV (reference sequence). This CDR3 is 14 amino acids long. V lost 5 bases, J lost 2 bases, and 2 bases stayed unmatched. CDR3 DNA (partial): TGTGCCAGCAGCCCGGACAGGGCTGGAAATACGCTCTAT. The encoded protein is CASSPDRAGNTLY. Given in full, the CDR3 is CASSPDRAGNTLYF.

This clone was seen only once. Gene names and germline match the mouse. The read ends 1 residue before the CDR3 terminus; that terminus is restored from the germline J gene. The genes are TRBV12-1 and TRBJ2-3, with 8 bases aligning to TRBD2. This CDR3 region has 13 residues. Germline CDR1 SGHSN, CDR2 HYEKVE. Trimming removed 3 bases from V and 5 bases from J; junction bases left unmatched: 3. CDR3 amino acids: CASSVDWGETLYF. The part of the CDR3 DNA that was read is TGTGCCAGCTCTGTTGACTGGGGAGAAACGCTGTAT.

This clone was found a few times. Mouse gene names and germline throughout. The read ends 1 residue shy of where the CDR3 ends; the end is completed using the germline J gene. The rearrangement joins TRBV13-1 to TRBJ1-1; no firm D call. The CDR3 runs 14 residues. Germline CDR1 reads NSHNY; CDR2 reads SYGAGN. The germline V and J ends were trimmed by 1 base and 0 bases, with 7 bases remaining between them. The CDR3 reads CASSDRSANTEVFF. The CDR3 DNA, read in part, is TGTGCCAGCAGTGATCGCAGTGCAAACACAGAAGTCTTC.

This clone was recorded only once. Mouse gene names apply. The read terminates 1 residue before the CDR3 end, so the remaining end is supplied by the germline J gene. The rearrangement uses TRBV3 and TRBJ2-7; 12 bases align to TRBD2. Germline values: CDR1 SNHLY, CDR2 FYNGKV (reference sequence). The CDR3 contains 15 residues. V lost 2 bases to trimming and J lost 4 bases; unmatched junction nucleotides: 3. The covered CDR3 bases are TGTGCCAGCAGCTTACGGACTGGGGGGGGATATGAACAGTAC. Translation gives CASSLRTGGGYEQY. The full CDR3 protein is CASSLRTGGGYEQYF.

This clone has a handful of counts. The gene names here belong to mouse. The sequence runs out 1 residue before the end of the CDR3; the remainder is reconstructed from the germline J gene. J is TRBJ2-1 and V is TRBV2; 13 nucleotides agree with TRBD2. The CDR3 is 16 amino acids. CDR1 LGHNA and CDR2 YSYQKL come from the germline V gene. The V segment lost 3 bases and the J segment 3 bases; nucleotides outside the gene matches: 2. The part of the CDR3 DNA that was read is TGTGCCAGCAGCCATCGGGACTGGGGGGGCTATGCTGAGCAGTTC. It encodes CASSHRDWGGYAEQF. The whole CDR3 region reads CASSHRDWGGYAEQFF.

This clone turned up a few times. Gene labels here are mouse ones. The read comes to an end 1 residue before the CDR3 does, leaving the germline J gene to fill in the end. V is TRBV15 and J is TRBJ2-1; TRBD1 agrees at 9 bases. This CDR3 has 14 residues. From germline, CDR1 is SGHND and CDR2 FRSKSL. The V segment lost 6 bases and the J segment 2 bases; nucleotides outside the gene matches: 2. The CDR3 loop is CASRTGGYYAEQFF. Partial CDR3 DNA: TGTGCCAGCAGGACAGGGGGTTACTATGCTGAGCAGTTC.

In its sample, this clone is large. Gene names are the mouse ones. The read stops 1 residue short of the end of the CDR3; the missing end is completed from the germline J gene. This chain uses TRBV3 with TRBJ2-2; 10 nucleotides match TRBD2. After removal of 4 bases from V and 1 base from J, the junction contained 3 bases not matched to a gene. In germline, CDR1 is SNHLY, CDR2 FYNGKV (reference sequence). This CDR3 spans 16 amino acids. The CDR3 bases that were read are TGTGCCAGCAGCTGGACTGGGGGATTAAACACCGGGCAGCTCTAC. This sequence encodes CASSWTGGLNTGQLY. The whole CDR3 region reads CASSWTGGLNTGQLYF.

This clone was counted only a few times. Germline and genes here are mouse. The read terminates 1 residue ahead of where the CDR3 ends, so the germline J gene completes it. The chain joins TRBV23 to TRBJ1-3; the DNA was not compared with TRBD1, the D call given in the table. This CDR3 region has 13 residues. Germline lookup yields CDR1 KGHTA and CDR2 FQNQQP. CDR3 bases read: TGCTCCAGCAGTCAATCTGGACAGAATACGCTCTAT. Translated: CSSSQSGQNTLY. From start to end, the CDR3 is CSSSQSGQNTLYF.

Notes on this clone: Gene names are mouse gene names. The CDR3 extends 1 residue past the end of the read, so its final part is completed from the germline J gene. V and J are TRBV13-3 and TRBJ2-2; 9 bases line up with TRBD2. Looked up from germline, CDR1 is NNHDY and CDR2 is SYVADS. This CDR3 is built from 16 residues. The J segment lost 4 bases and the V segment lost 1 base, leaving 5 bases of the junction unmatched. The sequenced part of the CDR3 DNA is TGTGCCAGCAGTGATTGGGGGGGCGCGAGCACCGGGCAGCTCTAC. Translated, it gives CASSDWGGASTGQLY. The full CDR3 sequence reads CASSDWGGASTGQLYF.

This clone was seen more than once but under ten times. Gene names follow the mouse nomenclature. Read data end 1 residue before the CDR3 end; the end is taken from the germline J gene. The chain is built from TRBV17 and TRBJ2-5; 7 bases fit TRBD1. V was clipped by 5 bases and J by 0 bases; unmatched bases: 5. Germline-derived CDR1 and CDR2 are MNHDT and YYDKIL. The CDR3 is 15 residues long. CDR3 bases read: TGTGCTAGCAGTCGAACAGGGGTTAACCAAGACACCCAGTAC. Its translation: CASSRTGVNQDTQY. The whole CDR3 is CASSRTGVNQDTQYF. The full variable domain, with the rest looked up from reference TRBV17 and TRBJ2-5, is DTTVKQNPRYKLARVGKPVNLICSQTMNHDTMYWYQKKPNQAPKLLLFYYDKILNREADTFEKFQSSRPNNSFCSLYIGSAGLEYSAMYLCASSRTGVNQDTQYFGPGTRLLVL.

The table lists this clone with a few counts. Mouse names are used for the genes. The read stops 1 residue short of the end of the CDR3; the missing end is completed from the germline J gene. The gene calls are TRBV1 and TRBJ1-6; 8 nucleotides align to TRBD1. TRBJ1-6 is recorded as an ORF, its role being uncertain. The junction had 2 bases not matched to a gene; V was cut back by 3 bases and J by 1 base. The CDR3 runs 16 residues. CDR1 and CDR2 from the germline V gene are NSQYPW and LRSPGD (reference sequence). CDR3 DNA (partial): TGCACCTGCAGTGCCAGGGGGCGCTCCTATAATTCGCCCCTCTAC. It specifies CTCSARGRSYNSPLY. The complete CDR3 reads CTCSARGRSYNSPLYF.

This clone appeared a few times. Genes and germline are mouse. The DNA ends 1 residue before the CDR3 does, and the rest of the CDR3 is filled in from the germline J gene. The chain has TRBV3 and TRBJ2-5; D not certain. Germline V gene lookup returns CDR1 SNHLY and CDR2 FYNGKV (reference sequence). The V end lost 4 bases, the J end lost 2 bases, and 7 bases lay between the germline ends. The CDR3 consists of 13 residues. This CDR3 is CASSSKGQDTQYF. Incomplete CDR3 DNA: TGTGCCAGCAGCTCCAAGGGCCAAGACACCCAGTAC.

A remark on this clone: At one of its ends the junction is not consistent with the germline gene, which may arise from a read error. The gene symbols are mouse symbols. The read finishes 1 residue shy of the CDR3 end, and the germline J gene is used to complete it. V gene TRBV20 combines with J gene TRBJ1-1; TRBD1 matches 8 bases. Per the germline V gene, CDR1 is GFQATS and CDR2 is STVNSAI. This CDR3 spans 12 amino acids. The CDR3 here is CGARGPNTEVFF. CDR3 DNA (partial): TGTGGTGCCAGGGGGCCAAACACAGAAGTCTTC.

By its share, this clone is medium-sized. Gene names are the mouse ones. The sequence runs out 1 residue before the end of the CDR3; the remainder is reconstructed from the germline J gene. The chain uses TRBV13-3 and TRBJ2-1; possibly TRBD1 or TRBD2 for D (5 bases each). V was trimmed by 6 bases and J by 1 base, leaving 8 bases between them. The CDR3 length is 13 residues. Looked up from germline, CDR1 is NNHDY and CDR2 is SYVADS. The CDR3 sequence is CASNRDNYAEQFF. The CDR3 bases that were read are TGTGCCAGCAACCGGGACAACTATGCTGAGCAGTTC.

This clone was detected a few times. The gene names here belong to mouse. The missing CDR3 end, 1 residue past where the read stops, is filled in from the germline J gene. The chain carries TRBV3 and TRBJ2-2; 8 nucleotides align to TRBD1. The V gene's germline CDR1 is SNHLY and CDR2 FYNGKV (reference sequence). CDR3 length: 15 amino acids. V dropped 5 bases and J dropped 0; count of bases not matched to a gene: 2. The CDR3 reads CASSKGQANTGQLYF. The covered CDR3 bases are TGTGCCAGCAGCAAGGGACAGGCAAACACCGGGCAGCTCTAC.

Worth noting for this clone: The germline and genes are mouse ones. The CDR3 spells CASSLDRGGQNTLYF. The CDR3 bases that were read are TGTGCCAGCAGTCTGGACAGGGGTGGTCAAAACACCTTGTAC. V gene TRBV26 combines with J gene TRBJ2-4, with 8 bases aligning to TRBD1. The read terminates 1 residue ahead of where the CDR3 ends, so the germline J gene completes it. There are 15 residues in the CDR3. Germline values: CDR1 KGHPV, CDR2 FQNQEV (reference sequence). V shed 2 bases, J shed 1 base, and the junction held 2 bases outside the gene matches.

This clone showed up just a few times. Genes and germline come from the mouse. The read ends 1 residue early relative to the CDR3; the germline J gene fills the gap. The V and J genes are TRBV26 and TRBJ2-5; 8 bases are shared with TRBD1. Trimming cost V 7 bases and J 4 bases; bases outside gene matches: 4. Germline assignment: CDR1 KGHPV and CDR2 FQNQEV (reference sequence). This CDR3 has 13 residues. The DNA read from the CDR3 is TGTGCCAGCATCGGGACAGGCAAAGACACCCAGTAC. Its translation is CASIGTGKDTQY. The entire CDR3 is CASIGTGKDTQYF.